A single sample is the source of the 20 T cell receptor beta chains below, sequenced in a study of T cell changes during pregnancy in multiple sclerosis (dated by TCRdb to between 2018 and 2021). The library was produced with the immunoSEQ multiplex PCR assay. The source is immuneACCESS, and TCRdb retained only in-frame sequences with V and J called. Part of the clones is not carried over; for the studies checked, unresolved V genes explain less than half of this, and the remainder is unexplained. Present in this sample are 90,000 or so clones, roughly 90% of which were seen just once. Jointly, the top ten make up about 0.91% of the sample. The sample here was peripheral blood, taken before pregnancy. The receptors were gathered from a female donor with multiple sclerosis, enrolled in a pregnancy study.

This chain connects TRBV19 to TRBJ1-5, with 9 bases lining up with TRBD1. CDR3 size: 14 residues. CDR1 and CDR2 from the germline V gene are LNHDA and SQIVND (reference sequence). V lost 5 bases and J lost 1; bases outside the gene matches: 0. The CDR3 loop is CASSGTGSNQPQHF. For the CDR3, the DNA is TGTGCCAGTAGTGGGACAGGGAGCAATCAGCCCCAGCATTTT.

V is TRBV29-1 and J is TRBJ2-1; the match to TRBD1 covers 7 bases. Per the germline V gene, CDR1 is SQVTM and CDR2 is ANQGSEA. Unmatched junction bases numbered 9, after V lost 5 bases and J lost 5 bases. There are 14 residues in the CDR3. The CDR3 loop reads CSVPNRGPHNEQFF. The CDR3 DNA reads as TGCAGCGTTCCCAACAGGGGCCCCCACAATGAGCAGTTCTTC.

The rearrangement joins TRBV5-1 to TRBJ2-5; 8 nucleotides align to TRBD1. CDR3 size: 14 residues. Germline V lookup: CDR1 SGHRS, CDR2 YFSETQ. Unmatched junction bases numbered 4, after V lost 2 bases and J lost 4 bases. The CDR3 coding sequence is TGCGCCAGCAGCTTAGGACAGGGAGGAGAGACCCAGTACTTC. Translated: CASSLGQGGETQYF.

The chain recombines TRBV13 with TRBJ2-3; TRBD1 matches 8 bases. The CDR3 is made up of 15 amino acids. Trimming at V came to 4 bases and at J to 5 bases, leaving 8 bases not matched to a gene. Germline V gene sequence: CDR1 PRHDT, CDR2 FYEKMQ (reference sequence). The CDR3 here is CASSSRQGMGDTQYF. Written as DNA, the CDR3 is TGTGCCAGCAGCTCGCGACAGGGGATGGGAGATACGCAGTATTTT.

The chain combines TRBV7-2 with TRBJ2-6, with TRBD1 identical over 8 bases. Losses at the gene ends were 3 bases for V and 0 bases for J; bases not matched to a gene: 4. The CDR3 runs to 17 residues. Germline CDR1 and CDR2: SGHTA and FQGNSA. The CDR3 DNA follows: TGTGCCAGCAGCTTGGACAGGGCAAGCTCTGGGGCCAACGTCCTGACTTTC. It encodes CASSLDRASSGANVLTF.

The chain is built from TRBV5-4 and TRBJ2-2, with 7 bases matching TRBD1. This CDR3 comprises 14 residues. Looked up from germline, CDR1 is SGHNT and CDR2 is YYREEE (reference sequence). The V gene end was trimmed by 4 bases and the J gene end by 4 bases; junction bases not matched to a gene: 4. Here the CDR3 reads CASSTRGTTGELFF. CDR3 nucleotides: TGTGCCAGCAGCACCAGGGGGACCACCGGGGAGCTGTTTTTT.

The V and J genes are TRBV12-5 and TRBJ2-3, with 14 bases fitting TRBD2. Unmatched junction bases numbered 18, after V lost 1 base and J lost 3 bases. CDR3 size: 22 residues. Germline V gives CDR1 LGHNT, CDR2 FRNRAP. The CDR3 DNA sequence: TGTGCTAGTGGTTTGGCGACAAGGGGACTAGCGGGAGCCTTACCCCGTACAGATACGCAGTATTTT. Its translation is CASGLATRGLAGALPRTDTQYF.

The V gene is TRBV28, the J gene TRBJ2-1, with 15 positions matching TRBD2. Germline-derived CDR1 and CDR2 are MDHEN and SYDVKM. CDR3 length equals 16 residues. The V and J ends lost 6 bases and 1 base, in that order; junction bases with no gene match: 1. CDR3 amino acids: CASRGLAGGSYNEQFF. The CDR3 DNA reads TGTGCCAGCAGGGGACTAGCGGGGGGATCCTACAATGAGCAGTTCTTC.

This clone has just one count. V usage is TRBV21-1 and J usage is TRBJ1-2; the D call in the table, TRBD1, was not verified against the DNA. TRBV21-1 is given as a pseudogene. The CDR3 totals 14 residues. CDR3 DNA: TGTGCCAGCAGCAAAGAGGGGGTTGGCTATGGCTACACCTTC. As protein: CASSKEGVGYGYTF.

This rearrangement joins TRBV5-1 to TRBJ2-2; 9 bases fit TRBD1. The CDR3 covers 16 residues. Germline values: CDR1 SGHRS, CDR2 YFSETQ. J gave up 4 bases and V 3 bases, and 7 bases lay outside the gene matches. The CDR3 DNA reads TGCGCCAGCAGCTCCCGGACAGGGGAAGGCACCGGGGAGCTGTTTTTT. Amino acid sequence: CASSSRTGEGTGELFF.

The V call is TRBV6-1, the J call TRBJ1-2; D gene unclear. Germline CDR1 and CDR2: MNHNS and SASEGT. The V and J ends lost 2 bases and 3 bases respectively, with 7 bases between them. This CDR3 contains 13 residues. The CDR3 DNA reads as TGTGCCAGCAGTGAAACATCCGACTATGGCTACACCTTC. Translation gives CASSETSDYGYTF.

This chain joins TRBV30 and TRBJ2-2, with 11 bases fitting TRBD1. CDR1 and CDR2 from the germline V gene are GTSNPN and SVGIG (reference sequence). This CDR3 has 16 residues. With 1 base clipped from V and 7 bases from J, the junction kept 8 bases outside the gene matches. The CDR3 DNA sequence: TGTGCCTGGAGTGCACAGGACAGGGGGCTGGTCGGGGAGCTGTTTTTT. It specifies CAWSAQDRGLVGELFF.

V and J are TRBV6-5 and TRBJ2-7, with 8 bases that match TRBD1. The CDR3 runs to 15 residues. The germline V gene has CDR1 MNHEY and CDR2 SVGAGI. Unmatched junction bases numbered 11, after V lost 6 bases and J lost 4 bases. The CDR3 sequence: CASRTRWQGAYEQYF. DNA of the CDR3: TGTGCCAGCAGAACCCGGTGGCAGGGGGCTTACGAGCAGTACTTC.

The rearrangement uses TRBV13 and TRBJ1-1, with D hard to call. Trimming removed 5 bases at V and 0 bases at J, with 4 bases between. The CDR3 spans 12 residues. Germline CDR1 reads PRHDT; CDR2 reads FYEKMQ (reference sequence). The CDR3 DNA is TGTGCCAGCAGCCTATTGAACACTGAAGCTTTCTTT. The encoded protein is CASSLLNTEAFF.

This chain uses TRBV7-2 with TRBJ2-2; D is unclear. There are 15 residues in the CDR3. V lost 2 bases and J 5 bases, leaving 12 bases between the germline ends. The germline gives CDR1 SGHTA, CDR2 FQGNSA. CDR3: CASSLSTRWTGELFF. In nucleotides, the CDR3 is TGTGCCAGCAGCTTATCGACTCGCTGGACCGGGGAGCTGTTTTTT.

J is TRBJ1-2 and V is TRBV30; D call uncertain. Deletions cut 0 bases from V and 7 bases from J, with 12 bases between. CDR3 length: 13 amino acids. Germline loops: CDR1 GTSNPN, CDR2 SVGIG (reference sequence). CDR3 DNA: TGTGCCTGGAGTGTAAGCGGATCGGGTGGCTACACCTTC. The encoded protein is CAWSVSGSGGYTF.

This clone was recorded a few times. This chain joins TRBV5-1 and TRBJ1-2; 8 bases are shared with TRBD1. The germline V gene encodes CDR1 SGHRS and CDR2 YFSETQ. J gave up 2 bases and V 0 bases, and 3 bases lay outside the gene matches. This CDR3 has 15 amino acids. In DNA, the CDR3 is TGCGCCAGCAGCTTGGTTCAGGGGGCGAACTATGGCTACACCTTC. This codes for CASSLVQGANYGYTF.

The chain is built from TRBV18 and TRBJ2-3, with D possibly being TRBD2 (6 bases). This CDR3 comprises 15 residues. Trimming removed 3 bases at V and 3 bases at J, with 13 bases between. Germline V gene lookup returns CDR1 KGHSH and CDR2 LQKENI. The CDR3 nucleotides are TGTGCCAGCTCACCTCGGGAGCTGAGGACAGATACGCAGTATTTT. Translated, it gives CASSPRELRTDTQYF.

V is TRBV5-1 and J is TRBJ2-1; 13 nucleotides match TRBD2. Germline-derived CDR1 and CDR2 are SGHRS and YFSETQ. V shed 4 bases and J 10 bases; nucleotides not matched to a gene: 8. This CDR3 is built from 15 residues. CDR3 protein: CASSLTSGGAGEQFF. As DNA, the CDR3 is TGCGCCAGCAGCCTAACTAGCGGGGGGGCAGGGGAGCAGTTCTTC.

The chain combines TRBV1 with TRBJ2-7; the table gives TRBD2 as D, unverified against the DNA. TRBV1 is labeled a pseudogene. This CDR3 has 17 amino acids. The CDR3 loop is CTSSQDLVWGVAYEQYF. DNA for the CDR3: TGCACCAGCAGCCAAGATCTTGTGTGGGGGGTTGCCTACGAGCAGTACTTC.